This T cell receptor (beta chain) comes out of a study of OX40 agonist ivuxolimab in advanced cancers. Across the whole study: The study enrolled dose-escalation patients with hepatocellular carcinoma, melanoma, renal cell or head and neck cancer.

General study results and limits: Among the lowest peripheral clonal expansion occurred in 0.1-3.0 mg/kg partial responders. Blood T cells, both CD4+ and CD8+, expanded clonally by week 6 at 0.1 to 3.0 mg/kg.

Some clones are missing from TCRdb's copy, which holds only in-frame ones; the method was immunoSEQ multiplex PCR. This sample has tens of thousands of clones, with almost 95% found just once. The germline V gene has CDR1 MNHEY and CDR2 SVGAGI. The CDR3 covers 16 residues. V lost 2 bases to trimming and J lost 2 bases; unmatched junction nucleotides: 9. Turning to this clone: Its specificity is not known.

Material: CD4+ or CD8+ T cells sorted from blood, obtained in a trial of the OX40 agonist ivuxolimab. This clonotype was sampled from an adult with an advanced solid tumor such as melanoma, head and neck, liver or kidney cancer. The gene calls are TRBV6-5 and TRBJ2-7, with 7 nucleotides matching TRBD1. The CDR3 here is CASSYEGQPAPYEQYF. CDR3 in DNA: TGTGCCAGCAGTTACGAGGGACAGCCGGCACCCTACGAGCAGTACTTC.